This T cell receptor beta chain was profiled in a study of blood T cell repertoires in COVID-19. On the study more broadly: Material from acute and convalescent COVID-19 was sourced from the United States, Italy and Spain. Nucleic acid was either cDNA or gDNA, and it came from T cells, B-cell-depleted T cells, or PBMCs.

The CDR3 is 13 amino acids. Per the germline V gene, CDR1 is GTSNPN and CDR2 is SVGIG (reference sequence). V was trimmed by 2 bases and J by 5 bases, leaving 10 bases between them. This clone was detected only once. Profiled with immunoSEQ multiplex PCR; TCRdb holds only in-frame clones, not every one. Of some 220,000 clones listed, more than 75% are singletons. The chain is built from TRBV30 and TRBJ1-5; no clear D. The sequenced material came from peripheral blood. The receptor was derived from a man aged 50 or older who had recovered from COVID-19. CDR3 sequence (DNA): TGTGCCTGGAGTACGGGGAACGATCAGCCCCAGCATTTT. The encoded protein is CAWSTGNDQPQHF.